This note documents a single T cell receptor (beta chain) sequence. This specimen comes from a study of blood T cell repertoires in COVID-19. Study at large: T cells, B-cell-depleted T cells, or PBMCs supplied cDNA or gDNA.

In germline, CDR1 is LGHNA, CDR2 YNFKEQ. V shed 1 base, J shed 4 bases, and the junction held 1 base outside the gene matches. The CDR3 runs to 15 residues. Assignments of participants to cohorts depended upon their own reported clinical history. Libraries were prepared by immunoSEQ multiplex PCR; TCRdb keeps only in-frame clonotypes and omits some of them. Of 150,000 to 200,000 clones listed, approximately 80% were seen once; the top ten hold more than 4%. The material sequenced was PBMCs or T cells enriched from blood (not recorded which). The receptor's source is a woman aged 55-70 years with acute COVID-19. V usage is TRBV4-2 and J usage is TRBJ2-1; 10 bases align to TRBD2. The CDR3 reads CASSQGTSGYNEQFF. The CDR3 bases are TGTGCCAGCAGCCAAGGGACTAGCGGTTACAATGAGCAGTTCTTC.